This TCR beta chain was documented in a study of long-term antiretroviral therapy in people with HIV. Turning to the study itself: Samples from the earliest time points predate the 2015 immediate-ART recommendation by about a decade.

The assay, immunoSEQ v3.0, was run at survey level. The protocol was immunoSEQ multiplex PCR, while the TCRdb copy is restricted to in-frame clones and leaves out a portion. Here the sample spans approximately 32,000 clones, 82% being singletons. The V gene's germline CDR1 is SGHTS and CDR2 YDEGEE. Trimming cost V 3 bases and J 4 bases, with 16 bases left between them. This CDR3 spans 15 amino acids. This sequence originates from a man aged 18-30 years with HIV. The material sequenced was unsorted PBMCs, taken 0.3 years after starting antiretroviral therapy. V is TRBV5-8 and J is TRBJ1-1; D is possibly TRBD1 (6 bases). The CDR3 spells CASSSRYTGFTEAFF. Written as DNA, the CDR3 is TGTGCCAGCAGCTCTAGATATACAGGGTTCACTGAAGCTTTCTTT.